These 28 T cell receptor beta chains originate from one sample sequenced in a study of T cells in Graves' hyperthyroidism and ophthalmopathy. From RNA transcripts, TCR beta CDR3 regions were amplified. First-round RT-PCR targeting the TCR CDR3 was performed with the HTBI primer set. TCRdb re-analysed the multiplex PCR reads in MiXCR, keeping a single row per CDR3 protein. The table lists about 720,000 distinct CDR3 sequences, around 20% of them singletons, with about a sixth in the top ten. Sequenced sample: blood. Receptors originate from a woman aged 50 to 60 with Graves' hyperthyroidism that later progressed to Graves' ophthalmopathy.

This clonotype was found many times. The DNA for the CDR3 is TGCGCCAGCAGCATACAGTCACTAGAAACTGAGCAGTTCTTC. Translated, it gives CASSIQSLETEQFF. J is TRBJ2-1 and V is TRBV5-1; a weak D match, TRBD2 (5 bases). Looked up from germline, CDR1 is SGHRS and CDR2 is YFSETQ. The length of the CDR3 is 14 residues. V lost 4 bases and J 9 bases, leaving 17 bases between the germline ends.

The chain employs TRBV7-9 and TRBJ2-2, with TRBD1 identical over 11 bases. Germline CDR1 is SEHNR and CDR2 is FQNEAQ (reference sequence). The V and J ends lost 10 bases and 6 bases, in that order; junction bases with no gene match: 1. The CDR3 length is 12 residues. In nucleotides, the CDR3 is TGTGCCACGGGACAGGGGGCCGGGGAGCTGTTTTTT. This translates into CATGQGAGELFF.

This sequence joins TRBV11-2 and TRBJ1-3, with D unresolved. The CDR3 spans 15 residues. Trimming stripped 5 bases from V and 0 bases from J, with 11 bases between. Germline V gives CDR1 SGHAT, CDR2 FQNNGV. DNA of the CDR3: TGTGCCAGCAGCGAACGGACGGGCTCTGGAAACACCATATATTTT. Amino acids: CASSERTGSGNTIYF.

This clonotype was picked up many times. V is TRBV11-2 and J is TRBJ2-2; 7 nucleotides match TRBD1. Germline trimming cut 5 bases from V and 3 bases from J; bases unmatched to any gene: 6. Germline CDR1 reads SGHAT; CDR2 reads FQNNGV. The CDR3 has 15 residues. CDR3: CASSPRGPDTGELFF. DNA for the CDR3: TGTGCCAGCAGCCCGAGGGGGCCGGACACCGGGGAGCTGTTTTTT.

The chain is built from TRBV11-2 and TRBJ2-5; 9 bases are a match to TRBD1. CDR1 and CDR2 (germline): SGHAT, FQNNGV. This CDR3 contains 14 residues. The V gene end was trimmed by 6 bases and the J gene end by 6 bases; junction bases not matched to a gene: 8. In DNA, the CDR3 is TGTGCCAGCAGACCGACTGGACAGGGGAAGACCCAGTACTTC. Protein product: CASRPTGQGKTQYF.

The chain recombines TRBV4-1 with TRBJ2-7, with TRBD1 as a possible D gene (6 bases). V dropped 0 bases and J dropped 6 bases, with 12 bases sitting between them. Germline CDR1 reads MGHRA; CDR2 reads YSYEKL. This CDR3 spans 14 amino acids. In DNA form, the CDR3 reads TGCGCCAGCAGCCAAGATTCAGGGGTGGTCGAGCAGTACTTC. Encoded protein: CASSQDSGVVEQYF.

The sample holds many counts of this clonotype. The rearrangement links TRBV11-2 to TRBJ1-3; D might be TRBD1 (5 bases). V was shortened by 3 bases and J by 6 bases, with 18 bases between the two germline ends. Looked up from germline, CDR1 is SGHAT and CDR2 is FQNNGV. This CDR3 is 16 amino acids long. The CDR3: CASSFRRAGTANTIYF. The CDR3 region has the DNA TGTGCCAGCAGCTTCCGCAGGGCCGGCACGGCAAACACCATATATTTT.

Only a few counts were recorded for this clonotype. V is TRBV7-9 and J is TRBJ2-1; D uncertain. Between the trimmed V and J ends, which lost 7 bases and 0 bases, there was a span of 31 bases. The germline V gene encodes CDR1 SEHNR and CDR2 FQNEAQ (reference sequence). This CDR3 comprises 21 residues. The CDR3 region is CASISPLRRKFPSSSYNEQFF. For the CDR3, the DNA is TGTGCCAGCATTTCCCCTCTTAGGCGGAAGTTCCCGTCGAGCTCCTACAATGAGCAGTTCTTC. Variable domain in full (rest from reference TRBV7-9 and TRBJ2-1): DTGVSQNPRHKITKRGQNVTFRCDPISEHNRLYWYRQTLGQGPEFLTYFQNEAQLEKSRLLSDRFSAERPKGSFSTLEIQRTEQGDSAMYLCASISPLRRKFPSSSYNEQFFGPGTRLTVL.

This clonotype was found many times. This chain connects TRBV6-2 or TRBV6-3 to TRBJ2-1; the D call may be TRBD1 or TRBD2 (5 bases each). Germline CDR1 and CDR2: MNHEY and SVGEGT. The CDR3 sequence is 12 residues long. The V end lost 0 bases, the J end lost 9 bases, and 6 bases lay between the germline ends. For the CDR3, the DNA is TGTGCCAGCAGTTACTCGGGGGTTGAGCAGTTCTTC. Translating it yields CASSYSGVEQFF.

This clonotype was detected a few times. V gene TRBV10-3 combines with J gene TRBJ2-1, with a weak D call TRBD1 (5 bases). There are 14 residues in the CDR3. Trimming took off 10 bases at V and 3 bases at J, with 16 bases between the two ends. Germline V gene data show CDR1 as ENHRY and CDR2 as SYGVKD. CDR3 sequence (DNA): TGTGCCACCTCGCCCGGACAAGACTACAATGAGCAGTTCTTC. As protein: CATSPGQDYNEQFF.

This clonotype has a handful of counts. The chain couples TRBV25-1 to TRBJ2-1, with unresolved D. The CDR3 extends over 14 amino acids. Germline CDR1 reads MGHDK; CDR2 reads SYGVNS. Trimming removed 7 bases from V and 2 bases from J, with 12 bases in between. CDR3 sequence: CASNLRGTYNEQFF. In DNA, the CDR3 is TGTGCCAGCAACCTCAGAGGAACCTACAATGAGCAGTTCTTC.

This clonotype has only a few counts. The genes are TRBV7-9 and TRBJ1-5; weak D call: TRBD1 (6 bases). Germline lookup yields CDR1 SEHNR and CDR2 FQNEAQ (reference sequence). There are 16 residues in the CDR3. V gave up 1 base and J gave up 5 bases, with 15 bases separating them. CDR3 sequence: CASSLDPQGEHQPQHF. The CDR3 DNA sequence: TGTGCCAGCAGCTTAGACCCACAGGGAGAGCATCAGCCCCAGCATTTT. Full variable domain (outside the CDR3, taken from reference TRBV7-9 and TRBJ1-5): DTGVSQNPRHKITKRGQNVTFRCDPISEHNRLYWYRQTLGQGPEFLTYFQNEAQLEKSRLLSDRFSAERPKGSFSTLEIQRTEQGDSAMYLCASSLDPQGEHQPQHFGDGTRLSIL.

This clonotype was observed at least ten times. The V call is TRBV5-6, the J call TRBJ2-7; weak D call: TRBD1 (5 bases). Trimming stripped 4 bases from V and 4 bases from J, with 21 bases between. Germline CDR1 reads SGHDT; CDR2 reads YYEEEE. CDR3 length: 16 amino acids. The CDR3 region is CASSPWGTEMKYEQYF. The DNA of the CDR3 is TGTGCCAGCAGCCCCTGGGGCACCGAGATGAAGTACGAGCAGTACTTC.

This clonotype occurred many times. This chain links TRBV11-2 with TRBJ2-1; 9 nucleotides agree with TRBD2. CDR1 and CDR2 from the germline V gene are SGHAT and FQNNGV. J was trimmed by 8 bases and V by 1 base; bases with no gene match: 12. The CDR3 is 17 residues long. CDR3 sequence: CASSLGRGGALSDEQFF. The CDR3 DNA is TGTGCCAGCAGCTTAGGACGCGGGGGGGCCCTCTCCGATGAGCAGTTCTTC.

The chain carries TRBV6-1 and TRBJ1-2; D is ambiguous. The V end lost 2 bases, the J end lost 2 bases, and 15 bases lay between the germline ends. The CDR3 sequence is 16 residues long. Germline V gene lookup returns CDR1 MNHNS and CDR2 SASEGT. The CDR3 DNA is TGTGCCAGCAGTGAATCCTCGGGATTATTAAACTATGGCTACACCTTC. Its translation is CASSESSGLLNYGYTF.

V usage is TRBV2 and J usage is TRBJ1-4, with 7 nucleotides matching TRBD1. The germline V gene encodes CDR1 SNHLY and CDR2 FYNNEI. CDR3 length equals 15 residues. V lost 8 bases to trimming and J lost 10 bases; unmatched junction nucleotides: 16. Written as DNA, the CDR3 is TGTGCCAGCTTCCAGAATACAGGGGTTGGTTTAAAACTGTTTTTT. This translates into CASFQNTGVGLKLFF.

The sample holds many counts of this clonotype. The chain links TRBV2 to TRBJ1-5; D unresolved. Trimming removed 7 bases at V and 2 bases at J, with 15 bases between. CDR1 and CDR2 (germline): SNHLY, FYNNEI. The CDR3 runs 15 residues. The chain's CDR3 is CASMLGSAGNQPQHF. CDR3 coding DNA: TGTGCCAGCATGCTTGGGTCGGCCGGCAATCAGCCCCAGCATTTT.

The V gene is TRBV20-1, the J gene TRBJ1-4; 8 bases match TRBD1. The CDR3 runs 14 residues. In germline, CDR1 is DFQATT, CDR2 SNEGSKA (reference sequence). Germline trimming cut 1 base from V and 7 bases from J; bases unmatched to any gene: 5. The CDR3 loop is CSARVDRGGEKLFF. CDR3 nucleotides: TGCAGTGCTAGAGTCGACAGGGGAGGTGAAAAACTGTTTTTT.

This clonotype occurred many times. J is TRBJ2-3 and V is TRBV11-2; D not certain. Germline V gives CDR1 SGHAT, CDR2 FQNNGV. CDR3 size: 14 residues. V shed 6 bases and J shed 4 bases, with 14 bases lying between them. The CDR3 nucleotides read TGTGCCAGCAGATCAAATACCTTCTCAGATACGCAGTATTTT. It specifies CASRSNTFSDTQYF.

In regard to this clonotype: Just one base apart from a much larger clone, this may be a read error. The chain couples TRBV28 to TRBJ1-5, with TRBD1 identical over 8 bases. In germline, CDR1 is MDHEN, CDR2 SYDVKM. The CDR3 contains 13 residues. Trimming took 5 bases from V and 6 from J; bases not matched to a gene: 3. The CDR3 is CASSQTGGQPQHF. The CDR3 DNA reads TGTGCCAGCAGTCAAACAGGGGGTCAGCCCCAGCATTTT.

This clonotype was found many times. The V call is TRBV3-1, the J call TRBJ2-1; D might be TRBD2 (6 bases). Germline V CDR1 and CDR2: LGHDT, YNNKEL (reference sequence). This CDR3 has 15 amino acids. With 4 bases removed from V and 1 base from J, the gap between germline ends came to 11 bases. The CDR3 DNA reads as TGTGCCAGCAGCCGTGGAGGGGCGTCCTACAATGAGCAGTTCTTC. Its protein is CASSRGGASYNEQFF.

This clonotype was counted a few times. The rearrangement uses TRBV5-1 and TRBJ2-5, with D unresolved. The germline V gene has CDR1 SGHRS and CDR2 YFSETQ. V lost 2 bases and J lost 4, with 9 bases in between. The length of the CDR3 is 13 residues. The CDR3 coding sequence is TGCGCCAGCAGCTTCGTGGGGTCAGAGACCCAGTACTTC. This encodes CASSFVGSETQYF.

V gene TRBV7-9 combines with J gene TRBJ1-2, with a possible D match to TRBD1 (6 bases). CDR1 and CDR2 (germline): SEHNR, FQNEAQ (reference sequence). This CDR3 has 14 residues. Trimming removed 5 bases from V and 4 bases from J, with 14 bases in between. CDR3 DNA sequence: TGTGCCAGCAGCCCCGAGGGGGGTGCCTATGGCTACACCTTC. This gives the protein CASSPEGGAYGYTF.

This clonotype was observed at least ten times. The chain joins TRBV3-1 to TRBJ1-5; a weak D match, TRBD1 (5 bases). Trimming removed 2 bases from V and 0 bases from J, with 20 bases in between. The CDR3 is made up of 19 amino acids. Germline CDR1 LGHDT, CDR2 YNNKEL (reference sequence). The CDR3 DNA sequence: TGTGCCAGCAGCCAATTTTCGCCAGGGTCGAGGGATAGCAATCAGCCCCAGCATTTT. Encoded protein: CASSQFSPGSRDSNQPQHF.

This clonotype has at least ten counts. The chain carries TRBV7-2 and TRBJ2-1; D may be TRBD2 (5 bases). Trimming removed 4 bases at V and 4 bases at J, with 8 bases between. CDR3 size: 13 residues. Germline CDR1 SGHTA, CDR2 FQGNSA. CDR3 loop: CASSSGLYNEQFF. CDR3 nucleotide sequence: TGTGCCAGCAGCTCCGGACTGTACAATGAGCAGTTCTTC. The full variable domain, its missing parts supplied by reference TRBV7-2 and TRBJ2-1, is GAGVSQSPSNKVTEKGKDVELRCDPISGHTALYWYRQSLGQGLEFLIYFQGNSAPDKSGLPSDRFSAERTGGSVSTLTIQRTQQEDSAVYLCASSSGLYNEQFFGPGTRLTVL.

At least ten counts were recorded for this clonotype. The chain links TRBV20-1 to TRBJ1-5; D gene ambiguous. Germline V gene lookup returns CDR1 DFQATT and CDR2 SNEGSKA (reference sequence). Trimming removed 4 bases at V and 3 bases at J, with 13 bases between. CDR3 size: 14 residues. In DNA form, the CDR3 reads TGCAGTGCTACACTACCTGGGTACAATCAGCCCCAGCATTTT. Amino acids: CSATLPGYNQPQHF.

A word on this clonotype: The final CDR3 position lacks the conserved phenylalanine or tryptophan, pointing to a likely read error. The chain has TRBV5-1 and TRBJ2-7, with TRBD1 matching over 9 bases. Germline CDR1 reads SGHRS; CDR2 reads YFSETQ. The CDR3 runs 15 residues. V gave up 1 base and J gave up 2 bases; unmatched junction bases: 4. CDR3 bases: TGCGCCAGCAGCTTGACAGGGGGCCTTACCTACGAGCAGTACCTC. Its translation is CASSLTGGLTYEQYL.

This chain connects TRBV15 to TRBJ1-4; 7 bases are shared with TRBD1. Germline V gives CDR1 LNHNV, CDR2 YYDKDF (reference sequence). After removal of 9 bases from V and 7 bases from J, the junction contained 8 bases not matched to a gene. This CDR3 comprises 13 residues. DNA for the CDR3: TGTGCCACAGCAACCACAGGGGTTGAAAAACTGTTTTTT. It specifies CATATTGVEKLFF.